The 13 T cell receptor beta chains given below trace back to one sample, sequenced in a study of blood T cells in healthy people across ages. With a J-beta primer mix and a sample-barcoded 5' primer, a second PCR ran about 6 to 11 cycles. A single record per CDR3 protein comes from TCRdb applying MiXCR to the 5' RACE reads. The data contain hundreds of thousands of distinct CDR3 sequences, roughly 64% of them seen just once; the ten biggest clones take up over 20%. Sample: blood. These receptors all come from a man younger than 45 in good health.

This clonotype was seen ten or more times. This rearrangement joins TRBV4-2 to TRBJ2-6; no clear D. The CDR3 extends over 16 amino acids. Germline lookup yields CDR1 LGHNA and CDR2 YNFKEQ. Trimming removed 1 base at V and 1 base at J, with 8 bases between. CDR3 bases: TGTGCCAGCAGCCAAGGTGGAGTATCTGGGGCCAACGTCCTGACTTTC. Translated: CASSQGGVSGANVLTF.

This clonotype has at least ten counts. The chain carries TRBV11-2 and TRBJ2-5; D is possibly TRBD2 (6 bases). The CDR3 has 16 residues. V lost 1 base and J 5 bases, leaving 17 bases between the germline ends. Germline values: CDR1 SGHAT, CDR2 FQNNGV. As DNA, the CDR3 is TGTGCCAGCAGCTTAGCTGGGGGGAACGTATTGGAGACCCAGTACTTC. Translation gives CASSLAGGNVLETQYF.

The chain uses TRBV7-2 and TRBJ2-4; tentatively, D is TRBD2 (6 bases). Judging by the DNA end, TRBJ2-7 fits better; the J call may be wrong. Germline V gene lookup returns CDR1 SGHTA and CDR2 FQGNSA. The length of the CDR3 is 18 residues. CDR3: CASSHWRPTRDVDYEQYF. CDR3 DNA sequence: TGTGCCAGCAGCCACTGGCGGCCCACGCGGGATGTGGACTACGAGCAGTACTTC.

The rearrangement links TRBV7-6 to TRBJ2-7; D is unresolved. The V and J ends lost 5 bases and 7 bases respectively, with 15 bases between them. CDR3 length: 13 amino acids. Germline V gives CDR1 SGHVS, CDR2 FNYEAQ. In DNA, the CDR3 is TGTGCCAGCAGCCCAGTGGCCAAAGGGGAGCAGTACTTC. As protein: CASSPVAKGEQYF.

The J gene is TRBJ2-3, the V gene TRBV5-1; the match to TRBD2 covers 8 bases. Losses at the gene ends were 4 bases for V and 5 bases for J; bases not matched to a gene: 9. Germline CDR1 reads SGHRS; CDR2 reads YFSETQ. The CDR3 has 15 residues. The CDR3 sequence is CASSLGGAIGDTQYF. CDR3 coding DNA: TGCGCCAGCAGCCTCGGGGGGGCAATCGGAGATACGCAGTATTTT.

The chain links TRBV29-1 to TRBJ2-7, with TRBD2 identical over 7 bases. CDR1 is SQVTM and CDR2 is ANQGSEA in the germline V gene. The CDR3 has 12 amino acids. Trimming at V came to 3 bases and at J to 5 bases, leaving 4 bases not matched to a gene. The CDR3 DNA is TGCAGCGTTGACGGGGAGGGCCACGAGCAGTACTTC. Translating gives CSVDGEGHEQYF.

Only a few counts were recorded for this clonotype. V gene TRBV7-2 combines with J gene TRBJ2-7; 8 bases are a match to TRBD2. CDR3 length: 14 residues. The junction had 5 bases not matched to a gene; V was cut back by 5 bases and J by 2 bases. Germline V lookup: CDR1 SGHTA, CDR2 FQGNSA. The CDR3 spells CASSVSGGPYEQYF. CDR3 nucleotide sequence: TGTGCCAGCAGCGTAAGCGGGGGTCCCTACGAGCAGTACTTC.

This clonotype was observed a few times. The rearrangement uses TRBV20-1 and TRBJ2-5; D is unclear. The V end was cut by 2 bases, the J end by 2 bases, with 9 bases between. CDR3 length: 13 residues. The germline gives CDR1 DFQATT, CDR2 SNEGSKA (reference sequence). The DNA for the CDR3 is TGCAGTGCTAGAAAGCGACAACAAGAGACCCAGTACTTC. Protein: CSARKRQQETQYF.

This clonotype was counted between two and nine times. This chain links TRBV7-2 with TRBJ2-3; no clear D. The V and J ends lost 4 bases and 5 bases respectively, with 7 bases between them. This CDR3 contains 12 residues. Germline CDR1 reads SGHTA; CDR2 reads FQGNSA. This chain's CDR3 is CASSWFGDTQYF. DNA of the CDR3: TGTGCCAGCAGCTGGTTCGGAGATACGCAGTATTTT. The full variable domain, rest sourced from reference TRBV7-2 and TRBJ2-3, is GAGVSQSPSNKVTEKGKDVELRCDPISGHTALYWYRQSLGQGLEFLIYFQGNSAPDKSGLPSDRFSAERTGGSVSTLTIQRTQQEDSAVYLCASSWFGDTQYFGPGTRLTVL.

This clonotype was recorded many times. The chain uses TRBV30 and TRBJ2-7; D unclear. The germline V gene has CDR1 GTSNPN and CDR2 SVGIG (reference sequence). This CDR3 spans 13 amino acids. The V end was cut by 0 bases, the J end by 6 bases, with 12 bases between. CDR3 residues: CAWSVSALTEQYF. CDR3 sequence (DNA): TGTGCCTGGAGTGTATCAGCCCTCACCGAGCAGTACTTC.

There are a few counts of this clonotype. CDR3 DNA: TGTGCCAGCAGTTACTCATCGCAGTTCCACCGATCACAGTTCTTC. Protein sequence: CASSYSSQFHRSQFF. The chain uses TRBV6-5 and TRBJ2-1; no firm D call. Germline loops: CDR1 MNHEY, CDR2 SVGAGI. CDR3 size: 15 residues. Trimming stripped 0 bases from V and 13 bases from J, with 19 bases between.

The genes are TRBV28 and TRBJ2-1, with D perhaps TRBD2 (5 bases). Looked up from germline, CDR1 is MDHEN and CDR2 is SYDVKM. Trimming left V 5 bases short and J 8 bases short, with 16 bases between. The CDR3 covers 14 residues. This CDR3 reads CASSAPGLTDEQFF. CDR3 bases: TGTGCCAGCAGTGCTCCCGGACTTACCGATGAGCAGTTCTTC.

The chain combines TRBV7-8 with TRBJ2-5; D is possibly TRBD1 (5 bases). Germline V gene lookup returns CDR1 SGHVS and CDR2 FQNEAQ. This CDR3 has 11 amino acids. The germline V and J ends were trimmed by 7 bases and 11 bases, with 14 bases remaining between them. CDR3 loop: CASKGANEQYF. CDR3 nucleotide sequence: TGTGCCAGCAAAGGGGCAAATGAGCAGTACTTC.